Detailed here is one TCR beta chain. Authors' data handling: Reference gene primer amplification in the assay estimated nucleated cell counts. Profiling relied on immunoSEQ multiplex PCR, and the TCRdb table lists in-frame clones only, not all of them. That table is the source of V, J and clone size, and D and trimming were worked out from the DNA. The data show around 400,000 clones, about 89% seen once. The record originates from a study of blood T cell repertoires in COVID-19. Study-level information: The United States, Italy and Spain supplied acute and convalescent COVID-19 samples. The analysed material was cDNA or gDNA that came from T cells, B-cell-depleted T cells, or PBMCs.

The Seattle patients joined while their infection was active and were tracked longitudinally afterward. V dropped 4 bases and J dropped 5; count of bases not matched to a gene: 17. The CDR3 length is 18 residues. From germline, CDR1 is MGHDK and CDR2 SYGVNS. This TCR was recovered from a woman under 40 with COVID-19, enrolled during active disease. Specimen: peripheral blood. V gene TRBV25-1 combines with J gene TRBJ1-1, with 9 bases that match TRBD1. CDR3 amino acids: CASSGQQGAVRVWTEAFF. The CDR3 DNA is TGTGCCAGCAGTGGACAACAGGGGGCTGTGAGGGTTTGGACTGAAGCTTTCTTT.